This TCR beta chain was captured in a study of cytomegalovirus exposure and HLA in healthy donors. Study conclusions and caveats: Indistinguishable V segments, including TRBV6-2 and TRBV6-3, were excluded. Analyses of presence and absence presupposed an approximately uniform sequencing depth across donors.

Germline V gene lookup returns CDR1 SGHDT and CDR2 YYEEEE. Losses at the gene ends were 0 bases for V and 4 bases for J; bases not matched to a gene: 4. This CDR3 region has 15 residues. A note on this clone: Antigen unknown.

The PCR made use of 60 Vbeta and 13 Jbeta primers. Original handling: An analysis that came later counted approximately 76 million unique TCR beta chains, approximately 11 million shared. Repertoires were generated with immunoSEQ multiplex PCR, while TCRdb's copy carries only in-frame clones and drops some. Clonal size and the V and J genes are those of that table, whereas D and trimming came from the DNA. This sample has 100,000 to 150,000 clones, with more than 60% found just once. The chain joins TRBV5-6 to TRBJ1-2; 9 bases match TRBD1. The source material was PBMCs. This clonotype was sampled from a woman between 18 and 29 years old in good health and CMV-seronegative. CDR3 sequence: CASSLGTGVIYGYTF. CDR3 nucleotides: TGTGCCAGCAGCTTGGGGACAGGGGTAATCTATGGCTACACCTTC.